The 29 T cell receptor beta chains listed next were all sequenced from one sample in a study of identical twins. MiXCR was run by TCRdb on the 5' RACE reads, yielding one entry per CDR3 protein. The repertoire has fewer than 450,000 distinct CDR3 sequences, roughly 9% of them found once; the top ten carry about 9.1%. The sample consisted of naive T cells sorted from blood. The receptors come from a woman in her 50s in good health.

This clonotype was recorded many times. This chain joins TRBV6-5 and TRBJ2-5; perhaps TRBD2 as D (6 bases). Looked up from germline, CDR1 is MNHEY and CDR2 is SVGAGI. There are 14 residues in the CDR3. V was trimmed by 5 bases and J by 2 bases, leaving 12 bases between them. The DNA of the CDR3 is TGTGCCAGCAGTGCGCCGGGACTGCAAGAGACCCAGTACTTC. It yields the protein CASSAPGLQETQYF.

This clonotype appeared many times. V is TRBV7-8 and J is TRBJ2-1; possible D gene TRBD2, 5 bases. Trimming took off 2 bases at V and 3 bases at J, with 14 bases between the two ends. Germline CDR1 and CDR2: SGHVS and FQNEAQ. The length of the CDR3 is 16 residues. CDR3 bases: TGTGCCAGCAGCTTACGCGGGTGGGGAGTCTACAATGAGCAGTTCTTC. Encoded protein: CASSLRGWGVYNEQFF.

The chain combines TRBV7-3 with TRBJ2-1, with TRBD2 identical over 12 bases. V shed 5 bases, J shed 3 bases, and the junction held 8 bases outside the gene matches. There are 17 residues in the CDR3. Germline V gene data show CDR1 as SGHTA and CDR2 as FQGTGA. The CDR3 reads CASSPRLAGGDYNEQFF. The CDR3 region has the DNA TGTGCCAGCAGCCCTCGGCTAGCGGGAGGGGACTACAATGAGCAGTTCTTC.

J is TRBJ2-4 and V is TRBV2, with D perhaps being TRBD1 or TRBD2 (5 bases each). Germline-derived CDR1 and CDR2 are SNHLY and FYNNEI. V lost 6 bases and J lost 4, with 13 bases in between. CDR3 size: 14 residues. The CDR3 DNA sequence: TGTGCCAGCAGCCGGGGACGTTTGAAAAACATTCAGTACTTC. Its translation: CASSRGRLKNIQYF.

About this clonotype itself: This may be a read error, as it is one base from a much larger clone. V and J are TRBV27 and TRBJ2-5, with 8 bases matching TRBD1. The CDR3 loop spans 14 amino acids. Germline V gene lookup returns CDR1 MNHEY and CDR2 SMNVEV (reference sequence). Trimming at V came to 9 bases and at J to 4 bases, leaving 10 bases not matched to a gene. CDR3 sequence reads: CARSLDRGGETQYF. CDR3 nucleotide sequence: TGTGCCAGAAGTCTTGACAGGGGAGGAGAGACCCAGTACTTC.

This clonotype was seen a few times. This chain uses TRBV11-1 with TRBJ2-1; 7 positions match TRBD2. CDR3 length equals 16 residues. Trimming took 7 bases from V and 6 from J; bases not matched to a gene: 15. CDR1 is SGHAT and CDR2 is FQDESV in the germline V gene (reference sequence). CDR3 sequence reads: CASTPRGGFSTNEQFF. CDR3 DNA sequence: TGTGCCAGCACGCCGAGGGGAGGGTTTTCTACCAATGAGCAGTTCTTC. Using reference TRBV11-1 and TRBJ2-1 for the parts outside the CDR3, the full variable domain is EAEVAQSPRYKITEKSQAVAFWCDPISGHATLYWYRQILGQGPELLVQFQDESVVDDSQLPKDRFSAERLKGVDSTLKIQPAELGDSAMYLCASTPRGGFSTNEQFFGPGTRLTVL.

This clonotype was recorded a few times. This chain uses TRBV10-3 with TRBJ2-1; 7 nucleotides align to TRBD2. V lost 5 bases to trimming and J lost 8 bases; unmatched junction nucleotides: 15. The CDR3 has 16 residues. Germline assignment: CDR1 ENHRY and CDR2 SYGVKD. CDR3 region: CAISIGREPLGDEQFF. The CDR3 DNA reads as TGTGCCATCAGTATCGGGCGGGAGCCTCTAGGCGATGAGCAGTTCTTC.

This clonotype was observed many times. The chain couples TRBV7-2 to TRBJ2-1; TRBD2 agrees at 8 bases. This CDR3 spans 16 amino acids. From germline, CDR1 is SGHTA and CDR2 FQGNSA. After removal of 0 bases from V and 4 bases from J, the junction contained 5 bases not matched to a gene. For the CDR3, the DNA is TGTGCCAGCAGCTTAGCTGCCGGGAGGGGGTACAATGAGCAGTTCTTC. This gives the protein CASSLAAGRGYNEQFF.

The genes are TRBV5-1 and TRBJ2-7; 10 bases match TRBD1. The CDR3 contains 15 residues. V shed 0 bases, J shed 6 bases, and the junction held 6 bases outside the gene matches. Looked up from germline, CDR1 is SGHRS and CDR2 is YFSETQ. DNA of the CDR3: TGCGCCAGCAGCTTGGCCGGGACAGGGGCCCGCGAGCAGTACTTC. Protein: CASSLAGTGAREQYF. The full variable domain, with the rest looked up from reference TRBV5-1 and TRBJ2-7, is KAGVTQTPRYLIKTRGQQVTLSCSPISGHRSVSWYQQTPGQGLQFLFEYFSETQRNKGNFPGRFSGRQFSNSRSEMNVSTLELGDSALYLCASSLAGTGAREQYFGPGTRLTVT.

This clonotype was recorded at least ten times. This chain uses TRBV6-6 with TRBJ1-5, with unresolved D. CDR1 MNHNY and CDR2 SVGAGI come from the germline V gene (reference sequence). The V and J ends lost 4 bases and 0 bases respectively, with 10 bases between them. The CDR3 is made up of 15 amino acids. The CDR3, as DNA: TGTGCCAGCAGTTCCACCGGCGGTAGCAATCAGCCCCAGCATTTT. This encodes CASSSTGGSNQPQHF.

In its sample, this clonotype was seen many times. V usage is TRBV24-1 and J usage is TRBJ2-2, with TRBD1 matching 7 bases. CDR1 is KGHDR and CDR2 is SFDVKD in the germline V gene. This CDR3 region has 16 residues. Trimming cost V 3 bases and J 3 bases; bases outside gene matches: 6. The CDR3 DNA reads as TGTGCCACCAGTGATCAACGACAGGGCCACACCGGGGAGCTGTTTTTT. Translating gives CATSDQRQGHTGELFF.

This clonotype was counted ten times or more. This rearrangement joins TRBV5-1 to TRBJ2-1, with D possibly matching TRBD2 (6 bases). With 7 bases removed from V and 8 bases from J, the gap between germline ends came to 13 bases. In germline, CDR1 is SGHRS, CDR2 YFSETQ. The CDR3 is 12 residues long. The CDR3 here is CASATSHHEQFF. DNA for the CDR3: TGCGCCAGCGCGACTAGTCACCATGAGCAGTTCTTC.

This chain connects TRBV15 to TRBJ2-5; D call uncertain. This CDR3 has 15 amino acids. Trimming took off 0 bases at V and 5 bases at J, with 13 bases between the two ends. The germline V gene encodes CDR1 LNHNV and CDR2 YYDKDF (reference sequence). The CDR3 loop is CATSRDPQSRETQYF. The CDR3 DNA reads TGTGCCACCAGCAGAGATCCCCAATCGCGGGAGACCCAGTACTTC.

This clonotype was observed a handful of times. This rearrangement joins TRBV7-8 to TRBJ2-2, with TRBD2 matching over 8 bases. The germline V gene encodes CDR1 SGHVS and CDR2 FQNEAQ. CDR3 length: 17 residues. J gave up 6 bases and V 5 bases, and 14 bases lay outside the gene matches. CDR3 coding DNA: TGTGCCAGCAGCCTGGGTCGCGGACTAGCAGGATCCGGGGAGCTGTTTTTT. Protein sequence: CASSLGRGLAGSGELFF.

The CDR3 region is CASSLVSGSQETQYF. The CDR3 DNA follows: TGTGCCAGCAGCTTGGTTTCAGGCAGTCAAGAGACCCAGTACTTC. The rearrangement joins TRBV5-6 to TRBJ2-5; D ambiguous. CDR1 and CDR2 (germline): SGHDT, YYEEEE. Trimming cost V 0 bases and J 2 bases, with 11 bases left between them. The CDR3 totals 15 residues.

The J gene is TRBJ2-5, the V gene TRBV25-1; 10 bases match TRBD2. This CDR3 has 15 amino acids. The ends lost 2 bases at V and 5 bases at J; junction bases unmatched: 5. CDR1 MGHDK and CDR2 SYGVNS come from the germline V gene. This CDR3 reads CASSEGLAGVETQYF. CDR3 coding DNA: TGTGCCAGCAGTGAAGGGCTAGCGGGAGTGGAGACCCAGTACTTC.

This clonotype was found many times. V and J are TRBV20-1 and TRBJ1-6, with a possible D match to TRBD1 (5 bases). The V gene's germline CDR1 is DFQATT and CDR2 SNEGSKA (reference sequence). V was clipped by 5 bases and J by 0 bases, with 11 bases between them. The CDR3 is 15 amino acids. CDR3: CSAWDPSSYNSPLHF. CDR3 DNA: TGCAGTGCTTGGGACCCCAGCTCCTATAATTCACCCCTCCACTTT.

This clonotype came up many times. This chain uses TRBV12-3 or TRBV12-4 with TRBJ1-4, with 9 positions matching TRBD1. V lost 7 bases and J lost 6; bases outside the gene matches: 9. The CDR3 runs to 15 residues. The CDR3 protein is CASNPQGAKDEKLFF. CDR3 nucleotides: TGTGCCAGCAACCCACAGGGGGCGAAGGATGAAAAACTGTTTTTT.

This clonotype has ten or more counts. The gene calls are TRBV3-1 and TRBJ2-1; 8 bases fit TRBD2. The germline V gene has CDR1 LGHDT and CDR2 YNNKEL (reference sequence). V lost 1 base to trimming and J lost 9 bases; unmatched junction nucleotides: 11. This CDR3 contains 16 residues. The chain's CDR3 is CASSQVNGRANSEQFF. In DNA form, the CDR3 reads TGTGCCAGCAGCCAAGTTAACGGGAGGGCGAACTCTGAGCAGTTCTTC.

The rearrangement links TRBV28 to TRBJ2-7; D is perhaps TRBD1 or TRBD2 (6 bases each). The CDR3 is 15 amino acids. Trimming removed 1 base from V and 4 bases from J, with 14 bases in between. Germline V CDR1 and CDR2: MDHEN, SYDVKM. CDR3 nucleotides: TGTGCCAGCAGTTTATCGGCGGGACACCTTTACGAGCAGTACGTC. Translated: CASSLSAGHLYEQYV.

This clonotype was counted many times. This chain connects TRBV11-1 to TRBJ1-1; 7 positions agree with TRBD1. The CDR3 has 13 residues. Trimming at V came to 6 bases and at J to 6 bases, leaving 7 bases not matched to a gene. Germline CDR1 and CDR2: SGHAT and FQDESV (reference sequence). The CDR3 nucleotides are TGTGCCAGCAGATCAACAGGGGTTGCTGAAGCTTTCTTT. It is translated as CASRSTGVAEAFF.

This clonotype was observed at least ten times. This chain's CDR3 is CASSPRRTSDSHPKLFF. In nucleotides, the CDR3 is TGTGCCAGCAGCCCCCGCAGGACCTCTGACAGCCACCCCAAGCTGTTCTTC. The chain employs TRBV11-3 and TRBJ2-1, with D perhaps matching TRBD1 (5 bases). Germline V lookup: CDR1 SGHNT, CDR2 YENEEA. CDR3 length: 17 amino acids. V gave up 5 bases and J gave up 15 bases, with 32 bases separating them.

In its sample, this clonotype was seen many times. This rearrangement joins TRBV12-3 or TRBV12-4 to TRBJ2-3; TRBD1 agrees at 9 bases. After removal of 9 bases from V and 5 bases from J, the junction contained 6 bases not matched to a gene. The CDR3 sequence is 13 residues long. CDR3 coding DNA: TGTGCCAGTCTCGACAGGGGGTTAGATACGCAGTATTTT. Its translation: CASLDRGLDTQYF.

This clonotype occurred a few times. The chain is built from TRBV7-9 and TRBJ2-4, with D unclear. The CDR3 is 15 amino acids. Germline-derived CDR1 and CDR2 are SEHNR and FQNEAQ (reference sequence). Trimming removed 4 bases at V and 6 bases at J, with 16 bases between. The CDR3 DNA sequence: TGTGCCAGCAGCTCGGCCAGATTCGAAGGAAACATTCAGTACTTC. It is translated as CASSSARFEGNIQYF.

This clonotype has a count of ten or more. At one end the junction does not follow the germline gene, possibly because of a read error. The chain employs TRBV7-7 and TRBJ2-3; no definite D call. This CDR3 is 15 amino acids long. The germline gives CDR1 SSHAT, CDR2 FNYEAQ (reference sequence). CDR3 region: CASSQNLAGTDTQYF. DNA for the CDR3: TGTGCTAGCAGCCAAAACCTGGCGGGCACAGATACGCAGTATTTT.

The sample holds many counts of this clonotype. The CDR3, as DNA: TGTGCCAGCCTCGAGCCCGAGACAGGTTTTCACTATTACAATGAGCAGTTCTTC. Encoded protein: CASLEPETGFHYYNEQFF. The chain uses TRBV7-9 and TRBJ2-1; tentatively, D is TRBD1 (6 bases). Trimming cost V 8 bases and J 4 bases, with 27 bases left between them. The CDR3 covers 18 residues. From germline, CDR1 is SEHNR and CDR2 FQNEAQ (reference sequence).

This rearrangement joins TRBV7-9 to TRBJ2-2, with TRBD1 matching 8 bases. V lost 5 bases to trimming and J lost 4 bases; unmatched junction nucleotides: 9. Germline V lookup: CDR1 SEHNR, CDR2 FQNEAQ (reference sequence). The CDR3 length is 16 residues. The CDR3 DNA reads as TGTGCCAGCAGCCACGACAGGGGCCGAGGCACCGGGGAGCTGTTTTTT. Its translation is CASSHDRGRGTGELFF.

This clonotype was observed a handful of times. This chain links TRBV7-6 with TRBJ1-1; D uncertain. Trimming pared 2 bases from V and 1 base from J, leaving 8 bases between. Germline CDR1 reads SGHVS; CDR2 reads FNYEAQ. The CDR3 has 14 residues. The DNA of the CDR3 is TGTGCCAGCAGCTTACTGGTGGGGAACACTGAAGCTTTCTTT. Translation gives CASSLLVGNTEAFF.

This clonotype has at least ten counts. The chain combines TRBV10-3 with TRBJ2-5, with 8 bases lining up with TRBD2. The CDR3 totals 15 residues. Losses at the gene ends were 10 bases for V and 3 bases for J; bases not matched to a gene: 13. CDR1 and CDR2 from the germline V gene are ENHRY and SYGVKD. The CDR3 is CASSFSGTKEETQYF. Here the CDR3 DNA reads TGTGCCAGCTCATTTAGCGGGACAAAAGAAGAGACCCAGTACTTC.